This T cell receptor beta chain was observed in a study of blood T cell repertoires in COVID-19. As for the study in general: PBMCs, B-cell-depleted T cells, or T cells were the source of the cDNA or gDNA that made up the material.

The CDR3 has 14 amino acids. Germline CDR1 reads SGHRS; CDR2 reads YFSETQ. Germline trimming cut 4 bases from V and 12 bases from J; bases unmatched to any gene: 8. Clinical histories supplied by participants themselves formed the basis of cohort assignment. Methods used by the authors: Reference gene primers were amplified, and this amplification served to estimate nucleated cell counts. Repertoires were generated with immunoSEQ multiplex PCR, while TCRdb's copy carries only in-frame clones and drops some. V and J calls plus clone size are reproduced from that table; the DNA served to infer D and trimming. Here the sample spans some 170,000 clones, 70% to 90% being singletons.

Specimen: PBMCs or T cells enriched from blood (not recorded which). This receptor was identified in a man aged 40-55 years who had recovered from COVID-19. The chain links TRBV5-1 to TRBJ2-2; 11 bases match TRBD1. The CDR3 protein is CASSADRGQGKLFF. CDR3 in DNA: TGCGCCAGCAGCGCGGACAGGGGGCAGGGAAAGCTGTTTTTT.